This TCR beta chain was sequenced during a study of neurological immune-mediated disorders (dated by TCRdb to 2018 to 2020). In terms of the full investigation: Peripheral blood TCR-beta repertoires from patients with HTLV-I-associated myelopathy (HAM/TSP), patients with multiple sclerosis, and healthy controls were compared in the study using UMI-based sequencing. The 100 to 110 TCR-beta libraries covered PBMC samples along with longitudinal samples, technical triplicates, and paired sorted CD4+ and CD8+ T-cell subsets. The cohort included 60 to 70 subjects: some 14 with HAM/TSP, some 34 with multiple sclerosis, and around 20 healthy controls. The paper as a whole reports these results and caveats: Across subjects, expanded clones never shared an identical CDR3 amino acid sequence, which suggests that the TCR-beta repertoires in every group were private. The highest TCR clonal expansion was observed in HAM/TSP patients, whereas the lowest was observed in MS patients, even when compared with healthy controls.

This clonotype was counted many times. Its antigen has not been determined. Base quality data are lacking; no much larger clone is found one base away. To synthesize cDNA, template-switch 5'RACE was performed with a primer carrying a 10-nucleotide random unique molecular identifier so that each TCR transcript was tagged. Each sequencing run produced over 160 million TCR-beta sequences covering 15-18 subjects. The RNeasy kit was used for extraction of total RNA. The KAPA Real-time Library Amplification kit was used to amplify TCR-beta VDJ regions with primers targeting the TCR constant region and the 5'RACE anchor. Sample indexes and Illumina adaptors were added in a first PCR, and a second PCR then increased library yield. After purification with Ampure beads, the TCR product of roughly 650 bp was size-selected on a 2% E-gel SizeSelection system. Before pooling, library quality was assessed on a Bioanalyzer, concentration was determined with Qubit, and library quantification was performed with the Kapa Library Quantification kit. An Illumina HiSeq 2500 was used to sequence the libraries paired-end at 2 x 150 bp. To increase sequence diversity, about 25-31% phiX was spiked into each library pool. In the original analysis: Quality-filtered reads were processed with the UMI-based MiGEC pipeline, which removed over 75% of raw TCR sequences during error correction. VDJ genes were aligned to IMGT germline references, and clonotypes were defined by unique CDR3 amino acid sequence plus V-J genes. Clonal expansion, Shannon diversity and CDR3 relatedness were evaluated with VDJtools (CalcPairwiseDistances, ClusterSamples), while phylogenetic trees were built in CLCbio workbench. Expanded clones were defined as having at least 8 unique UMIs, based on coefficient-of-variation modelling across technical triplicates. The raw public reads went through TCRdb reprocessing: fastp at Q25, MiXCR clone calling, in-frame beta chains kept. Identical CDR3 protein sequences are pooled into one entry, listed with their most common genes and DNA. These V and J calls originate from TCRdb's pipeline instead of the authors' own analysis. The sample table holds roughly 34,000 distinct CDR3 sequences, of which over 4% were seen once. The ten largest clones take up 23% of the sample.

Reading the germline V gene (reference sequence) gives CDR1 GTSNPN and CDR2 SVGIG. From the cysteine through the phenylalanine, the CDR3 covers 12 amino acids. Only CDR3 DNA remains: 36 bases, in frame from the first base. Trimming costs V 2 bases and J 4 bases, and their ends lie 8 bases apart. Blood bank volunteers in Maryland, USA served as the healthy controls. Unsorted PBMC libraries were generated from 2 million PBMCs stored in RNAlater at -80 °C until RNA extraction. Peripheral blood was subjected to Ficoll-Hypaque density gradient centrifugation to isolate PBMCs, which were then cryopreserved in liquid nitrogen.

The sample comprised PBMCs. The V and J genes are TRBV30 and TRBJ1-2, with no confidently assigned D gene. The sequence came from a man aged 18-30 years in good health. This receptor has the CDR3 CAWSSGLYGYTF. In nucleotides, the sequence is TGTGCCTGGAGTTCAGGCCTCTATGGCTACACCTTC. Reference TRBV30 and TRBJ1-2 genes cover what lies past the CDR3, so the full variable domain is SQTIHQWPATLVQPVGSPLSLECTVEGTSNPNLYWYRQAAGRGLQLLFYSVGIGQISSEVPQNLSASRPQDRQFILSSKKLLLSDSGFYLCAWSSGLYGYTFGSGTRLTVV.